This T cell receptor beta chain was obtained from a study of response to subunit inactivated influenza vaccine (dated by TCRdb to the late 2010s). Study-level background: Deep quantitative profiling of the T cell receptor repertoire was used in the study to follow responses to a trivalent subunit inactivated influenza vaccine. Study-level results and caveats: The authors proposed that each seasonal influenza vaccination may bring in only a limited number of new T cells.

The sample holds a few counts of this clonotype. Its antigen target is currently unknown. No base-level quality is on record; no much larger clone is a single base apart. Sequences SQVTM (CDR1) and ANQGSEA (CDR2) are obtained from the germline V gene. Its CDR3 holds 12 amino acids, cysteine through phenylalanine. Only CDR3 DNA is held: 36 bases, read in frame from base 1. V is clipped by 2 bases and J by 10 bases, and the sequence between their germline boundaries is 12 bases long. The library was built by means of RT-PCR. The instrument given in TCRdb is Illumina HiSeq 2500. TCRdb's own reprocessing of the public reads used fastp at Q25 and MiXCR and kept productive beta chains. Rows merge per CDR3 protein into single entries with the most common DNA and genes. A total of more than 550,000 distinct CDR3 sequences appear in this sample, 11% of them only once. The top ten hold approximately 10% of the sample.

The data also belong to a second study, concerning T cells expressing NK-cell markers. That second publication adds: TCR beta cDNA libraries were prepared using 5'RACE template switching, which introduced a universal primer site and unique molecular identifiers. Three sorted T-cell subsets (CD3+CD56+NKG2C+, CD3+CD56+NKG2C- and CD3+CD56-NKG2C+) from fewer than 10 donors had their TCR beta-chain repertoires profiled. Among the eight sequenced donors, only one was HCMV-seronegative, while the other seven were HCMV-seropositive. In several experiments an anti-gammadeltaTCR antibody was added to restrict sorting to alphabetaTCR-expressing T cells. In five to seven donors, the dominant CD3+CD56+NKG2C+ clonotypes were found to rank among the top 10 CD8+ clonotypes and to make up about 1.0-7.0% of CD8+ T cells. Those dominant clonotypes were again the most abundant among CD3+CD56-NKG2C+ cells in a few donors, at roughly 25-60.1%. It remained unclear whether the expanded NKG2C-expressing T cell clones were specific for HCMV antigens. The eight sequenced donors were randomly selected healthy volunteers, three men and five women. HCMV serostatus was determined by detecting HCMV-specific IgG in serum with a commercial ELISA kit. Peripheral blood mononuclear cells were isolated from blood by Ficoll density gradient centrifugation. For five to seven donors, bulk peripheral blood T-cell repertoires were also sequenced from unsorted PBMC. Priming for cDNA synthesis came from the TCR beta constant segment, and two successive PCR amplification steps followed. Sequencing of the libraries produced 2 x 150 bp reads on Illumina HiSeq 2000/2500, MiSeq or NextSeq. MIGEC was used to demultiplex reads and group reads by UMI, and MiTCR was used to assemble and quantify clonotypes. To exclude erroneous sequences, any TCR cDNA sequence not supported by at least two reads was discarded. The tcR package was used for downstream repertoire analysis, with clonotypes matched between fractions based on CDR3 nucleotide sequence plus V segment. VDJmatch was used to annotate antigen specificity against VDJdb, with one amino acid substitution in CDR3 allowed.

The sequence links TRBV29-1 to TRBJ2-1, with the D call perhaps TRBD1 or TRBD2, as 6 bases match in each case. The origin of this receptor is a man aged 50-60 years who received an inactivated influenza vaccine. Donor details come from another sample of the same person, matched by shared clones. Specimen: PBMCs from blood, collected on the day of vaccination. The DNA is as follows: TGCAGCGTTGAACCCGGGGGCGGCGAGCAGTTCTTC. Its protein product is CSVEPGGGEQFF.